This T cell receptor (beta chain) derives from a study of control samples from healthy donors and cancer patients. CDR1 is SGDLS and CDR2 is YYNGEE in the germline V gene. Between the trimmed V and J ends, which lost 9 bases and 5 bases, there was a span of 14 bases. The CDR3 consists of 12 residues. Here immunoSEQ multiplex PCR was the method, and the copy in TCRdb shows in-frame clones only, minus some. The sample yields around 130,000 clones, around nine tenths seen once. This clonotype was sampled from a man aged 45-65 years in good health. The specimen was blood. J is TRBJ2-5 and V is TRBV9; D is perhaps TRBD2 (5 bases). DNA of the CDR3: TGTGCCACTGTAAAGGGAGTGGAGACCCAGTACTTC. Protein: CATVKGVETQYF. The full variable domain, its missing parts supplied by reference TRBV9 and TRBJ2-5, is DSGVTQTPKHLITATGQRVTLRCSPRSGDLSVYWYQQSLDQGLQFLIQYYNGEERAKGNILERFSAQQFPDLHSELNLSSLELGDSALYFCATVKGVETQYFGPGTRLLVL.